These 19 T cell receptor beta chains came from one sample sequenced in a study of cytomegalovirus exposure and HLA in healthy donors. PCR employed 60 Vbeta and 13 Jbeta primers. Clones were sequenced by immunoSEQ multiplex PCR, and TCRdb holds only the in-frame ones, with some missing. The data show approximately 140,000 clones, roughly four fifths seen once. Sequenced input: PBMCs. These receptors came from a woman aged 50 to 65 in good health and CMV-seronegative.

This clone occurred a few times. The J gene is TRBJ1-1, the V gene TRBV18; D not resolved. The V gene's germline CDR1 is KGHSH and CDR2 LQKENI. The CDR3 has 13 residues. The ends were cut back, 3 bases at V and 5 bases at J, with 10 bases in the middle. Written as DNA, the CDR3 is TGTGCCAGCTCACCGGTAGAGGCGACTGAAGCTTTCTTT. Translation gives CASSPVEATEAFF. The whole variable domain, filled in from reference TRBV18 and TRBJ1-1, reads NAGVMQNPRHLVRRRGQEARLRCSPMKGHSHVYWYRQLPEEGLKFMVYLQKENIIDESGMPKERFSAEFPKEGPSILRIQQVVRGDSAAYFCASSPVEATEAFFGQGTRLTVV.

The CDR3 region has the DNA TGTGCCAGCAGTTTCCAGGGACTAGCGGGTAGCTCCTACAATGAGCAGTTCTTC. Translating gives CASSFQGLAGSSYNEQFF. The genes are TRBV27 and TRBJ2-1; TRBD2 aligns across 12 bases. After removal of 3 bases from V and 0 bases from J, the junction contained 6 bases not matched to a gene. The CDR3 sequence is 18 residues long. Germline V CDR1 and CDR2: MNHEY, SMNVEV (reference sequence).

The V call is TRBV18, the J call TRBJ1-5; D remains ambiguous. CDR1 and CDR2 from the germline V gene are KGHSH and LQKENI. The CDR3 totals 13 residues. The ends were cut back, 2 bases at V and 2 bases at J, with 4 bases in the middle. The CDR3 DNA reads as TGTGCCAGCTCACCATTCGGCAATCAGCCCCAGCATTTT. It codes for CASSPFGNQPQHF.

V gene TRBV5-1 combines with J gene TRBJ2-5, with D possibly being TRBD1 (6 bases). CDR1 SGHRS and CDR2 YFSETQ come from the germline V gene. Trimming took off 1 base at V and 1 base at J, with 11 bases between the two ends. The CDR3 runs 15 residues. In DNA form, the CDR3 reads TGCGCCAGCAGCTTGAGACAGGTAGTCCAAGAGACCCAGTACTTC. It encodes CASSLRQVVQETQYF.

This clone has only a few counts. V is TRBV4-3 and J is TRBJ1-4; 8 nucleotides line up with TRBD1. J was trimmed by 8 bases and V by 1 base; bases with no gene match: 15. Per germline, CDR1 LGHNA and CDR2 YSLEER. The CDR3 spans 18 residues. CDR3 residues: CASSQGPQGAQPMEKLFF. The CDR3 nucleotides read TGCGCCAGCAGCCAAGGGCCGCAGGGGGCGCAGCCCATGGAAAAACTGTTTTTT.

The chain has TRBV19 and TRBJ1-2, with 9 bases identical to TRBD1. V shed 4 bases and J 8 bases; nucleotides not matched to a gene: 11. This CDR3 is 15 amino acids long. Germline CDR1 and CDR2: LNHDA and SQIVND (reference sequence). CDR3 in amino acids: CASSTQGQGRGGYTF. CDR3 nucleotides: TGTGCCAGTAGTACCCAGGGACAGGGAAGGGGCGGCTACACCTTC.

This sequence joins TRBV30 and TRBJ2-5, with 9 bases matching TRBD2. TRBJ2-7 matches the DNA end more closely, so the J call is doubtful. Germline V lookup: CDR1 GTSNPN, CDR2 SVGIG (reference sequence). This CDR3 has 16 residues. The CDR3 sequence: CAWDTGEAGGTYEQYF. CDR3 sequence (DNA): TGTGCCTGGGATACAGGGGAGGCGGGAGGGACCTACGAGCAGTACTTC.

This clone showed up just a few times. The chain has TRBV4-1 and TRBJ1-4, with no clear D. The CDR3 contains 15 residues. The germline gives CDR1 MGHRA, CDR2 YSYEKL. Trimming removed 0 bases at V and 7 bases at J, with 12 bases between. The CDR3 region has the DNA TGCGCCAGCAGCCAAGAGAATATGCGAGGTGAAAAACTGTTTTTT. It encodes CASSQENMRGEKLFF.

The J gene is TRBJ2-3, the V gene TRBV7-8; 10 nucleotides align to TRBD2. CDR3 length: 16 amino acids. Germline CDR1 reads SGHVS; CDR2 reads FQNEAQ. J lost 10 bases, V lost 6 bases, and 16 bases had no gene match. The CDR3 sequence is CASSSGLAGASAAQYF. The CDR3 region has the DNA TGTGCCAGCAGTTCCGGGCTAGCGGGAGCCTCTGCTGCGCAGTATTTT.

CDR3 residues: CAISESTGQGVRYKPQHF. The CDR3 DNA sequence: TGTGCCATCAGTGAGTCGACGGGACAGGGTGTTAGATACAAGCCCCAGCATTTT. The V and J genes are TRBV10-3 and TRBJ1-5; 9 nucleotides agree with TRBD1. With 0 bases clipped from V and 8 bases from J, the junction kept 14 bases outside the gene matches. The CDR3 loop spans 18 amino acids. CDR1 ENHRY and CDR2 SYGVKD come from the germline V gene.

This clone has more than one count but fewer than ten. The V gene is TRBV29-1, the J gene TRBJ2-3; D unclear. V lost 5 bases and J 2 bases, leaving 11 bases between the germline ends. The germline V gene has CDR1 SQVTM and CDR2 ANQGSEA. The CDR3 spans 13 residues. For the CDR3, the DNA is TGCAGCGTTATTGTGAGGTACACAGATACGCAGTATTTT. Residues: CSVIVRYTDTQYF.

This clone occurred once. The chain links TRBV5-1 to TRBJ2-1, with D maybe TRBD1 (6 bases). Germline V gives CDR1 SGHRS, CDR2 YFSETQ. The CDR3 contains 20 residues. V shed 0 bases and J shed 0 bases, with 22 bases lying between them. The CDR3 DNA follows: TGCGCCAGCAGCTTGGTATTAACAGGGAGAGAATTGGGCTCCTACAATGAGCAGTTCTTC. Protein product: CASSLVLTGRELGSYNEQFF.

This chain joins TRBV14 and TRBJ2-1, with 8 nucleotides matching TRBD2. Germline CDR1 is SGHDN and CDR2 is FVKESK. With 6 bases clipped from V and 5 bases from J, the junction kept 12 bases outside the gene matches. The length of the CDR3 is 16 residues. The chain's CDR3 is CASSPLGGRYDNEQFF. CDR3 DNA sequence: TGTGCCAGCAGTCCCCTGGGCGGGAGGTACGACAATGAGCAGTTCTTC.

This clone was observed a handful of times. CDR3 DNA: TGTGCCAGCAGCTTAGCGACAGGTATTAACTATGGCTACACCTTC. Translated, it gives CASSLATGINYGYTF. The chain carries TRBV7-8 and TRBJ1-2; tentative D call: TRBD1 (6 bases). Germline CDR1 SGHVS, CDR2 FQNEAQ. V was clipped by 0 bases and J by 1 base, with 9 bases between them. The CDR3 spans 15 residues.

The chain links TRBV6-5 to TRBJ1-1; TRBD1 agrees at 7 bases. Germline assignment: CDR1 MNHEY and CDR2 SVGAGI. The junction had 5 bases not matched to a gene; V was cut back by 3 bases and J by 4 bases. The CDR3 spans 14 residues. In DNA, the CDR3 is TGTGCCAGCAGTTATTCGACAGGGCGCACTGAAGCTTTCTTT. It is translated as CASSYSTGRTEAFF.

The chain joins TRBV27 to TRBJ1-1, with D unclear. The CDR3 has 14 amino acids. V lost 3 bases and J 6 bases, leaving 14 bases between the germline ends. Looked up from germline, CDR1 is MNHEY and CDR2 is SMNVEV (reference sequence). In DNA form, the CDR3 reads TGTGCCAGCAGTTTTGGCCAGTATGTCGCTGAAGCTTTCTTT. Translation gives CASSFGQYVAEAFF.

CDR3 amino acids: CASSPRGWEKLFF. CDR3 coding DNA: TGTGCCAGCAGTCCCAGGGGTTGGGAAAAACTGTTTTTT. J is TRBJ1-4 and V is TRBV6-1, with a possible D match to TRBD1 (6 bases). There are 13 residues in the CDR3. With 5 bases removed from V and 8 bases from J, the gap between germline ends came to 12 bases. Germline CDR1 and CDR2: MNHNS and SASEGT.

This chain connects TRBV29-1 to TRBJ1-2, with D maybe TRBD1 (5 bases). Germline CDR1 is SQVTM and CDR2 is ANQGSEA. The CDR3 covers 13 residues. The V gene lost 2 bases and the J gene lost 8 bases, with 15 bases spanning the gap. The CDR3 spells CSVEPGRGEGYTF. In DNA, the CDR3 is TGCAGCGTTGAACCGGGACGGGGGGAAGGCTACACCTTC.

A single count supports this clone. The CDR3 bases are TGTGCCAGCAGCTCCAGGTATCCCGGGGAGCTGTTTTTT. Encoded protein: CASSSRYPGELFF. This rearrangement joins TRBV5-6 to TRBJ2-2; D is ambiguous. CDR1 SGHDT and CDR2 YYEEEE come from the germline V gene. The CDR3 sequence is 13 residues long. Trimming shortened V by 3 bases and J by 6 bases, and 9 bases separated the two germline ends. Based on the CDR3 plus reference TRBV5-6 and TRBJ2-2, the full variable domain is DAGVTQSPTHLIKTRGQQVTLRCSPKSGHDTVSWYQQALGQGPQFIFQYYEEEERQRGNFPDRFSGHQFPNYSSELNVNALLLGDSALYLCASSSRYPGELFFGEGSRLTVL.